The 24 T cell receptor beta chains below were found in one sample sequenced in a study of CD8+CD57+ T cells in acquired aplastic anemia. TCR beta VDJ and CDR3 profiling used genomic DNA as template. TCRdb called the reads again in MiXCR, with one record for every CDR3 protein. Of around 140,000 distinct CDR3 sequences listed, around two fifths are singletons. Sample: sorted CD4+, CD8+, or CD8+CD57+ T cells (not recorded which) from PBMCs. These receptors originate from a human donor in good health, serving as a control.

This chain connects TRBV15 to TRBJ1-6; D is unclear. There are 14 residues in the CDR3. Trimming removed 0 bases from V and 9 bases from J, with 9 bases in between. Germline-derived CDR1 and CDR2 are LNHNV and YYDKDF (reference sequence). This CDR3 reads CATSRDSGISPLHF. Written as DNA, the CDR3 is TGTGCCACCAGCAGAGATAGTGGAATTTCACCCCTCCACTTT.

CDR3 bases: TGTGCCAGTACGGGGGCATACGAGCAGTACTTC. Its protein is CASTGAYEQYF. The chain recombines TRBV7-3 with TRBJ2-7; D is possibly TRBD1 or TRBD2 (6 bases each). Germline V CDR1 and CDR2: SGHTA, FQGTGA. V lost 9 bases to trimming and J lost 4 bases, with 10 bases between them. The CDR3 contains 11 residues.

The gene calls are TRBV7-2 and TRBJ2-3; D remains unclear. Trimming removed 5 bases at V and 2 bases at J, with 8 bases between. The CDR3 consists of 13 residues. Germline V gene sequence: CDR1 SGHTA, CDR2 FQGNSA. DNA for the CDR3: TGTGCCAGCAGCCCCCTGGACACAGATACGCAGTATTTT. This encodes CASSPLDTDTQYF. Using reference TRBV7-2 and TRBJ2-3 for the parts outside the CDR3, the full variable domain is GAGVSQSPSNKVTEKGKDVELRCDPISGHTALYWYRQSLGQGLEFLIYFQGNSAPDKSGLPSDRFSAERTGGSVSTLTIQRTQQEDSAVYLCASSPLDTDTQYFGPGTRLTVL.

At least ten counts were recorded for this clonotype. The rearrangement links TRBV11-3 to TRBJ2-5; D gene ambiguous. V lost 2 bases, J lost 3 bases, and 19 bases lay in between. The CDR3 loop spans 17 amino acids. The germline V gene encodes CDR1 SGHNT and CDR2 YENEEA. In nucleotides, the CDR3 is TGTGCCAGCAGCTTATCCCAACGCGACCATCGGGAAGAGACCCAGTACTTC. Amino acids: CASSLSQRDHREETQYF.

The gene calls are TRBV24-1 and TRBJ2-2; 7 bases agree with TRBD1. The V gene's germline CDR1 is KGHDR and CDR2 SFDVKD. The CDR3 covers 15 residues. The V gene end was trimmed by 4 bases and the J gene end by 5 bases; junction bases not matched to a gene: 6. CDR3 sequence reads: CATSEGTVLTGELFF. As DNA, the CDR3 is TGTGCCACCAGTGAGGGGACAGTATTGACCGGGGAGCTGTTTTTT.

Notes on this clonotype: This may come from a read error, since a much larger clone is one base off. The chain employs TRBV12-5 and TRBJ2-1, with TRBD2 matching 10 bases. CDR1 and CDR2 (germline): LGHNT, FRNRAP. Unmatched junction bases numbered 12, after V lost 7 bases and J lost 12 bases. CDR3 length equals 14 residues. In DNA, the CDR3 is TGTGCTAGTGAAGTAGCGGGGGGTATGAGTGTGCAGTTCTTC. Protein product: CASEVAGGMSVQFF.

Notes on this clonotype: A much larger clone lies one base from this, so it may be a read error. The chain is built from TRBV9 and TRBJ1-6; no definite D call. The CDR3 runs to 15 residues. CDR1 SGDLS and CDR2 YYNGEE come from the germline V gene. Trimming shortened V by 4 bases and J by 2 bases, and 10 bases separated the two germline ends. The CDR3 bases are TGTGCCAGCAGCCCCGGGAGCCCCTATAATTCACCCCTCCACTTT. This gives the protein CASSPGSPYNSPLHF.

The V call is TRBV5-1, the J call TRBJ2-5, with D uncertain. CDR1 is SGHRS and CDR2 is YFSETQ in the germline V gene. This CDR3 has 16 amino acids. V was cut by 1 base and J by 1 base, with 14 bases left in between. CDR3 loop: CASSLLPLALQETQYF. The CDR3 DNA is TGCGCCAGCAGCTTGTTACCTTTGGCTCTCCAAGAGACCCAGTACTTC.

Ten or more counts support this clonotype. This sequence joins TRBV19 and TRBJ1-2, with 8 nucleotides matching TRBD1. In germline, CDR1 is LNHDA, CDR2 SQIVND (reference sequence). This CDR3 has 16 residues. The J segment lost 6 bases and the V segment lost 5 bases, leaving 14 bases of the junction unmatched. In DNA, the CDR3 is TGTGCCAGTAGTCGGACAGGGATTGATGTCAGGCATGGCTACACCTTC. Translating it yields CASSRTGIDVRHGYTF.

In this sample, this clonotype turned up many times. This rearrangement joins TRBV3-1 to TRBJ2-3; D is unresolved. This CDR3 region has 13 residues. Germline V gives CDR1 LGHDT, CDR2 YNNKEL (reference sequence). V was pared by 4 bases and J by 1 base, with 6 bases between. The CDR3 DNA reads TGTGCCAGCAGCCCACGGGGCACAGATACGCAGTATTTT. Translation gives CASSPRGTDTQYF.

The chain carries TRBV24-1 and TRBJ1-2; D gene uncertain. Germline V gene data show CDR1 as KGHDR and CDR2 as SFDVKD. The CDR3 is 16 amino acids. Trimming shortened V by 3 bases and J by 5 bases, and 18 bases separated the two germline ends. CDR3 loop: CATSDMLAGGAYGYTF. The CDR3 DNA reads TGTGCCACCAGTGATATGCTAGCGGGAGGCGCATATGGCTACACCTTC.

This clonotype was recorded only once. A much bigger clone sits one base away, suggesting this may be a read error. V usage is TRBV14 and J usage is TRBJ2-7; D perhaps matches TRBD2 (6 bases). Germline CDR1 reads SGHDN; CDR2 reads FVKESK. There are 18 residues in the CDR3. This CDR3 reads CASSLVALGGLDSCEQYF. The CDR3 DNA is TGTGCCAGCAGCTTAGTCGCCCTGGGGGGACTTGATTCCTGCGAGCAGTACTTC.

At least ten counts were recorded for this clonotype. J is TRBJ2-4 and V is TRBV20-1, with D tentatively TRBD1 (6 bases). The germline V and J ends were trimmed by 2 bases and 1 base, with 21 bases remaining between them. This CDR3 has 18 residues. Germline lookup yields CDR1 DFQATT and CDR2 SNEGSKA (reference sequence). Written as DNA, the CDR3 is TGCAGTGCTAGAAGTCCCCAGGGGAATAATGAGGCCAAAAACATTCAGTACTTC. As protein: CSARSPQGNNEAKNIQYF.

Comments on this clonotype: This may arise from a read error, as a much more abundant clone is one base away. In this CDR3 the conserved last residue, phenylalanine or tryptophan, is missing, so a read error is likely. The chain is built from TRBV6-1 and TRBJ1-1; D possibly corresponds to TRBD1 (5 bases). The germline V gene encodes CDR1 MNHNS and CDR2 SASEGT. The CDR3 has 14 residues. The V end lost 6 bases, the J end lost 6 bases, and 17 bases lay between the germline ends. For the CDR3, the DNA is TGTGCCAGCAGAACGGGACTACGGCAGGCTGAAGCTTTCCTT. It specifies CASRTGLRQAEAFL.

This clonotype was found many times. The V gene is TRBV30, the J gene TRBJ2-3; D might be TRBD1 (6 bases). CDR1 GTSNPN and CDR2 SVGIG come from the germline V gene (reference sequence). The germline V and J ends were trimmed by 2 bases and 4 bases, with 10 bases remaining between them. The CDR3 spans 13 residues. The CDR3 DNA is TGTGCCTGGAGTATACAGGGTTCAGATACGCAGTATTTT. Protein sequence: CAWSIQGSDTQYF.

The table lists this clonotype with a few counts. The chain is built from TRBV7-9 and TRBJ1-5; 7 bases agree with TRBD1. This CDR3 is 14 amino acids long. CDR1 SEHNR and CDR2 FQNEAQ come from the germline V gene (reference sequence). J lost 2 bases, V lost 4 bases, and 2 bases had no gene match. In nucleotides, the CDR3 is TGTGCCAGCAGCTACGGGACAGGCAATCAGCCCCAGCATTTT. This encodes CASSYGTGNQPQHF. Supplemented by reference TRBV7-9 and TRBJ1-5, the full variable domain reads DTGVSQNPRHKITKRGQNVTFRCDPISEHNRLYWYRQTLGQGPEFLTYFQNEAQLEKSRLLSDRFSAERPKGSFSTLEIQRTEQGDSAMYLCASSYGTGNQPQHFGDGTRLSIL.

This clonotype was seen repeatedly, ten times or more. V gene TRBV7-9 combines with J gene TRBJ1-1; 7 positions agree with TRBD1. The CDR3 spans 16 residues. The junction had 9 bases not matched to a gene; V was cut back by 1 base and J by 4 bases. Germline CDR1 is SEHNR and CDR2 is FQNEAQ (reference sequence). As DNA, the CDR3 is TGTGCCAGCAGCTTAGGCACAAGGGGGCGCGGCACTGAAGCTTTCTTT. This codes for CASSLGTRGRGTEAFF.

This clonotype was seen ten or more times. The chain joins TRBV20-1 to TRBJ2-5; D ambiguous. V shed 1 base and J shed 2 bases, with 8 bases lying between them. The germline V gene has CDR1 DFQATT and CDR2 SNEGSKA (reference sequence). The CDR3 spans 13 residues. The CDR3 loop is CSARGSYQETQYF. CDR3 in DNA: TGCAGTGCTAGAGGATCCTATCAAGAGACCCAGTACTTC.

This clonotype was seen more than once but under ten times. This chain joins TRBV2 and TRBJ1-2, with unresolved D. This CDR3 has 11 residues. CDR1 SNHLY and CDR2 FYNNEI come from the germline V gene. The V gene lost 8 bases and the J gene lost 0 bases, with 4 bases spanning the gap. The DNA for the CDR3 is TGTGCCAGCGCATCTAACTATGGCTACACCTTC. This sequence encodes CASASNYGYTF.

The chain links TRBV5-1 to TRBJ2-6; weak D call: TRBD1 (6 bases). Germline V gene data show CDR1 as SGHRS and CDR2 as YFSETQ. V was trimmed by 1 base and J by 1 base, leaving 6 bases between them. This CDR3 is built from 15 residues. CDR3 coding DNA: TGCGCCAGCAGCTTGAGGGGGTCTGGGGCCAACGTCCTGACTTTC. Translation: CASSLRGSGANVLTF.

This chain joins TRBV7-9 and TRBJ1-4; D unresolved. The V and J ends lost 2 bases and 8 bases respectively, with 15 bases between them. The CDR3 runs 15 residues. The germline CDR1 and CDR2 sequences are SEHNR and FQNEAQ (reference sequence). The DNA of the CDR3 is TGTGCCAGCAGCTTACCCGGGATCGCTGGGGAAAAACTGTTTTTT. Translating it yields CASSLPGIAGEKLFF.

This rearrangement joins TRBV10-3 to TRBJ1-1; 7 positions match TRBD1. This CDR3 contains 13 residues. Trimming removed 11 bases from V and 3 bases from J; junction bases left unmatched: 9. CDR1 and CDR2 (germline): ENHRY, SYGVKD. Here the CDR3 DNA reads TGTGCCTCGAGGGACAGAGAGGACACTGAAGCTTTCTTT. Protein sequence: CASRDREDTEAFF.

This clonotype was counted a few times. With a much larger clone just one base away, this may be a read error. The chain links TRBV5-4 to TRBJ2-7, with a tentative D call TRBD1 (5 bases). Germline values: CDR1 SGHNT, CDR2 YYREEE (reference sequence). The CDR3 has 14 residues. The CDR3 DNA sequence: TGTGTCAGCAGCTTGGGGCTCCAGGGATACGAGCAGTACTTC. Protein product: CVSSLGLQGYEQYF.

This chain links TRBV5-1 with TRBJ2-7; D assignment may be TRBD1 or TRBD2 (7 bases each). Looked up from germline, CDR1 is SGHRS and CDR2 is YFSETQ. With 0 bases removed from V and 6 bases from J, the gap between germline ends came to 19 bases. CDR3 length equals 16 residues. The CDR3 loop reads CASSLGGGGTYCEQYF. The DNA of the CDR3 is TGCGCCAGCAGCTTGGGGGGAGGGGGCACCTACTGCGAGCAGTACTTC.